These 9 T cell receptor beta chains originate from one sample sequenced in a study of cytomegalovirus exposure and HLA in healthy donors. The repertoire was sequenced with immunoSEQ multiplex PCR; TCRdb's copy has only in-frame clones and lacks some. The table lists nearly 200,000 clones, 65% to 90% of them singletons. Sequencing was done on a sample of PBMCs. Receptors originate from a woman aged 25 to 39 in good health and CMV-seropositive.

This chain links TRBV9 with TRBJ2-3; the match to TRBD2 covers 8 bases. The germline gives CDR1 SGDLS, CDR2 YYNGEE. This CDR3 has 16 amino acids. The V segment lost 3 bases and the J segment 6 bases; nucleotides outside the gene matches: 12. The CDR3 sequence: CASSDQRGTTVDTQYF. CDR3 DNA: TGTGCCAGCAGCGATCAGCGGGGGACAACTGTGGATACGCAGTATTTT. The entire variable domain, with the rest obtained from reference TRBV9 and TRBJ2-3, is as follows: DSGVTQTPKHLITATGQRVTLRCSPRSGDLSVYWYQQSLDQGLQFLIQYYNGEERAKGNILERFSAQQFPDLHSELNLSSLELGDSALYFCASSDQRGTTVDTQYFGPGTRLTVL.

The chain uses TRBV28 and TRBJ2-7; 7 bases align to TRBD2. The germline V gene has CDR1 MDHEN and CDR2 SYDVKM. The CDR3 runs 15 residues. V lost 1 base, J lost 6 bases, and 9 bases stayed unmatched. The CDR3 sequence is CASSLFTGRAPEQYF. For the CDR3, the DNA is TGTGCCAGCAGTTTATTTACGGGGAGGGCCCCCGAGCAGTACTTC.

The chain recombines TRBV27 with TRBJ2-3; D is unresolved. CDR1 MNHEY and CDR2 SMNVEV come from the germline V gene (reference sequence). V was clipped by 8 bases and J by 2 bases, with 14 bases between them. CDR3 size: 14 residues. The CDR3 DNA reads TGTGCCAGCGTGCCGAGATACCTCACAGATACGCAGTATTTT. Protein sequence: CASVPRYLTDTQYF.

The rearrangement links TRBV28 to TRBJ2-7; the match to TRBD1 covers 9 bases. J lost 0 bases, V lost 8 bases, and 14 bases had no gene match. CDR3 size: 17 residues. Germline lookup yields CDR1 MDHEN and CDR2 SYDVKM. The CDR3 bases are TGTGCCAGCGGTGAACGGACAGGGGCCCTCTCCTCCTACGAGCAGTACTTC. Translated: CASGERTGALSSYEQYF.

This clone occurred once. The genes are TRBV30 and TRBJ2-1; 10 bases agree with TRBD2. The CDR3 contains 15 residues. Germline loops: CDR1 GTSNPN, CDR2 SVGIG (reference sequence). J was trimmed by 8 bases and V by 5 bases; bases with no gene match: 12. In DNA form, the CDR3 reads TGTGCCTGGGATCAAGCGGGAGGGCCTACCGATGAGCAGTTCTTC. Its translation is CAWDQAGGPTDEQFF. The whole variable domain, remainder taken from reference TRBV30 and TRBJ2-1, is SQTIHQWPATLVQPVGSPLSLECTVEGTSNPNLYWYRQAAGRGLQLLFYSVGIGQISSEVPQNLSASRPQDRQFILSSKKLLLSDSGFYLCAWDQAGGPTDEQFFGPGTRLTVL.

The chain combines TRBV27 with TRBJ2-2; TRBD2 matches 7 bases. This CDR3 comprises 13 residues. V gave up 7 bases and J gave up 4 bases; unmatched junction bases: 3. From germline, CDR1 is MNHEY and CDR2 SMNVEV (reference sequence). The CDR3 sequence is CASTREGTGELFF. CDR3 coding DNA: TGTGCCAGCACCAGGGAGGGCACCGGGGAGCTGTTTTTT.

The CDR3 DNA is TGCGCCAGCAGCCAAGCGAGCGGGTCCAACAATGAGCAGTTCTTC. The encoded protein is CASSQASGSNNEQFF. The V gene is TRBV4-1, the J gene TRBJ2-1; tentative D call: TRBD2 (6 bases). Trimming took off 1 base at V and 5 bases at J, with 12 bases between the two ends. The CDR3 covers 15 residues. Germline CDR1 MGHRA, CDR2 YSYEKL.

The rearrangement links TRBV6-6 to TRBJ1-2, with a weak D call TRBD1 (5 bases). The CDR3 totals 14 residues. The germline V gene has CDR1 MNHNY and CDR2 SVGAGI (reference sequence). Trimming removed 5 bases from V and 2 bases from J, with 12 bases in between. The DNA of the CDR3 is TGTGCCAGCAGTAACAGGAACCTAAACTATGGCTACACCTTC. Amino acids: CASSNRNLNYGYTF.

This chain links TRBV4-2 with TRBJ1-2, with D perhaps TRBD1 (5 bases). The CDR3 runs 15 residues. V gave up 1 base and J gave up 2 bases, with 11 bases separating them. Germline CDR1 reads LGHNA; CDR2 reads YNFKEQ. CDR3 region: CASSQVLEGNYGYTF. DNA for the CDR3: TGTGCCAGCAGCCAAGTTCTGGAGGGGAACTATGGCTACACCTTC.